There are many counts of the clone carrying this TCR beta chain. Its antigen is undetermined. TCRdb analysed the reads with MiXCR anew, one entry per CDR3 protein. Among around 260,000 distinct CDR3 sequences listed, 9.1% were seen once. The CDR3 sequence is 17 residues long. CDR1 is MDHEN and CDR2 is SYDVKM in the germline V gene. Trimming shortened V by 5 bases and J by 3 bases, and 20 bases separated the two germline ends. The sample is drawn from a study of T cell repertoires in cytomegalovirus infection. Study-level information: In public TCR beta signatures, there were indications of both CMV infection and matching HLA type. Study-wide results and caveats: Ex vivo responses were dominated by HLA-C-restricted CMV-specific TCR beta clonotypes. Carriers of CMV plus the relevant HLA were identified by cumulative public TCR beta family frequency.

The sample was PBMCs. The TCR originated in a human donor in good health (CMV status not recorded). Some clones in this sample may be carry-over from other donors' samples. This chain links TRBV28 with TRBJ1-5; D unresolved. The CDR3 protein is CASSTPSRGRTNQPQHF. Here the CDR3 DNA reads TGTGCCAGCAGTACCCCCTCCCGGGGTAGGACCAATCAGCCCCAGCATTTT. The entire variable domain, with the rest obtained from reference TRBV28 and TRBJ1-5, is as follows: DVKVTQSSRYLVKRTGEKVFLECVQDMDHENMFWYRQDPGLGLRLIYFSYDVKMKEKGDIPEGYSVSREKKERFSLILESASTNQTSMYLCASSTPSRGRTNQPQHFGDGTRLSIL.